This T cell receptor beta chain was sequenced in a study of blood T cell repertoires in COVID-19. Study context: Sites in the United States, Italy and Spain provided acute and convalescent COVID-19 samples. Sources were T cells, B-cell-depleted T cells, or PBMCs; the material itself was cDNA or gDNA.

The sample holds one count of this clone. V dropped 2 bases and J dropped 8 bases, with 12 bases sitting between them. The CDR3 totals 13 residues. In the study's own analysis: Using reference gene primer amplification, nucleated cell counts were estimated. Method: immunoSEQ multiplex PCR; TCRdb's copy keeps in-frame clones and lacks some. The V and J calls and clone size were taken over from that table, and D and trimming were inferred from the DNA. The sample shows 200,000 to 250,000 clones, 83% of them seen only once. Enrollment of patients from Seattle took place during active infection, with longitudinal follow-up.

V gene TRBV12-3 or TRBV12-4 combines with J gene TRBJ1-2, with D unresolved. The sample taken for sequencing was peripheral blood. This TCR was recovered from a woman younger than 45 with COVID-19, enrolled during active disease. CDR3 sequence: CASSLLASGGYTF. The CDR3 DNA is TGTGCCAGCAGTTTATTGGCATCGGGAGGCTACACCTTC.